Listed below are T cell receptor beta chains from one sample, sequenced in a study of T cell responses to AZD1222 COVID-19 vaccine. Using immunoSEQ multiplex PCR, the repertoire was profiled, and TCRdb retains in-frame clones only, with some absent. The repertoire holds about 150,000 clones, with more than 85% as singletons. The source material was peripheral blood, sampled 28 days after the second AZD1222 dose. These TCRs come from an adult who received the AZD1222 COVID-19 vaccine. Each CDR3 is given with its conserved first and last residue. Each record gives: V gene, CDR3 protein.

>TRBV9
CASSVRTDSSGANVLTF
>TRBV27
CASSTLSEGTYEQYF
>TRBV9
CASSVSGTSGTDTQYF
>TRBV11-3
CASSLVPNEQYF
>TRBV10-3
CAISESGSSYNEQFF
>TRBV28
CASSYRGVSSYNEQFF
>TRBV24-1
CATSDLTGESNEQFF
>TRBV29-1
CSVYVLAETQYF
>TRBV10-2
CASMGQPYEQYF
>TRBV28
CASGDPTSGTYGEQFF
>TRBV7-9
CASSLRREGQYEQYF
>TRBV5-5
CASSLEAGGELFF
>TRBV5-4
CASSLAIGDSGANVLTF
>TRBV6-5
CASISPHNKDQPQHF
>TRBV20-1
CSATHYEQYF
>TRBV2
CASRASGWAYEQYF
>TRBV5-8
CASSPDSGGEKLFF
>TRBV19
CASSTTLLLNEQFF
>TRBV20-1
CSARGLLGQFF
>TRBV7-3
CASSLNTGGEQYF
>TRBV7-9
CASSLTSGTGNIQYF
>TRBV6-2/TRBV6-3
CASSPRGGGETQYF
>TRBV19
CASSIDRTGRGEQYF
>TRBV5-4
CASSSVPGLAAYEQYF
>TRBV3-1/TRBV3-2
CASSQVREYEQFF
>TRBV7-9
CASSSLRRGARTTGELFF
>TRBV27
CASSQDRGDTEAFF
>TRBV18
CASSPGTTSSYEQYF
>TRBV7-7
CASSLEASGAREQFF
>TRBV30
CAFLGHTTNEKLFF
>TRBV7-9
CASSLGQGAGEKLFF
>TRBV9
CASSVDPGPDNSPLHF
>TRBV28
CASRPNQGSGANVLTF
>TRBV7-2
CASSPLAEVGETQYF
>TRBV29-1
CSVEGGMNTEAFF
>TRBV9
CASSVGASGIFSYEQYF
>TRBV28
CASTLGGRASEQYF
>TRBV11-3
CASSSGAYEQYF
>TRBV6-5
CASRSTSGSAYEQYF
>TRBV12-3/TRBV12-4
CASSFDEEQFF
>TRBV18
CASSGTGNYGYTF
>TRBV5-1
CASSPGQVGETQYF
>TRBV27
CASKKGTRGDEQYF
>TRBV27
CASSFSPGVMPLHF
>TRBV3-1/TRBV3-2
CASSQDPGKLFF
>TRBV5-1
CASSLGDGANVLTF
>TRBV7-6
CASSARPLPTDTQYF
>TRBV19
CASSGPGIVEAFF
>TRBV18
CASSPQGTGGEQYF
>TRBV10-3
CAISKGLESNQPQHF
>TRBV7-2
CASSLALAGGPYNEQFF
>TRBV7-2
CASSLRSYNEQFF
>TRBV14
CASSQVGRGPQHF
>TRBV20-1
CSFFRPNGYTF
>TRBV5-8
CASSVIRVTGNTIYF
>TRBV7-2
CASSLDYQNTDTQYF
>TRBV30
CAWSVLFSYEQYF